This record covers a single T cell receptor (beta chain). Its specificity is unknown. TCRdb re-derived calls from the reads in MiXCR, one entry per CDR3 protein. The sample records a few hundred thousand distinct CDR3 sequences, over 35% being singletons. The CDR3 is 15 residues long. With 6 bases removed from V and 7 bases from J, the gap between germline ends came to 21 bases. Germline V CDR1 and CDR2: MNHEY, SMNVEV (reference sequence). The source of the sample is a study of T cell repertoires in cytomegalovirus infection. The sequence came from a human donor in good health (CMV status not recorded). Some clones in this sample may be carry-over from other donors' samples. Sequenced here: cultured PBMCs, sampled from culture after CMV antigen stimulation. V is TRBV27 and J is TRBJ1-1, with D maybe TRBD1 (5 bases). DNA of the CDR3: TGTGCCAGCAGCTCGGGGCGGATAAGCTCCTTTGAAGCTTTCTTT. Its protein product is CASSSGRISSFEAFF.